The clone carrying this TCR beta chain was counted between two and nine times. The target antigen is unknown. A marrow graft followed busulfan-fludarabine conditioning, with cyclophosphamide on days +3 and +4. This entry belongs to a study of T cells after posttransplantation cyclophosphamide. The study, taken as a whole, reports: TRB overlap between skin or GI tissue T cells and blood was limited. Later blood repertoires were often dominated by clones from the donor CD8+ memory compartment. Recipient CMV seropositivity and CMV reactivation strongly tracked TRB clonality.

Per the germline V gene, CDR1 is MDHEN and CDR2 is SYDVKM. Trimming removed 3 bases at V and 8 bases at J, with 16 bases between. The CDR3 covers 15 residues. Data came from immunoSEQ multiplex PCR; TCRdb stores just in-frame clones and leaves some out. Here the sample spans about 6,500 clones, more than 65% being singletons. Sequenced material: PBMCs, taken approximately 1,400 days after allogeneic stem cell transplant with posttransplant cyclophosphamide. The TCR sequence derives from a young adult male patient who received an allogeneic stem cell transplant from a related donor, was CMV-positive, and had acute GVHD only. These T cells may partly come from the graft donor. The rearrangement links TRBV28 to TRBJ1-4, with no clear D. DNA for the CDR3: TGTGCCAGCAGTTTCTTGGGAGGGTTTAACGAAAAACTGTTTTTT. Residues: CASSFLGGFNEKLFF.